These 17 T cell receptor beta chains share one sample of origin, sequenced in a study of early T cells in non-severe SARS-CoV-2 infection. Via MiXCR, TCRdb re-called the 5' RACE reads, giving one row per CDR3 protein. The table has some 58,000 distinct CDR3 sequences, over 10% seen once. The sequencing input was whole blood. These receptor sequences come from an adult who was a healthcare worker with PCR-confirmed SARS-CoV-2 infection or an uninfected control (not recorded which).

This clonotype occurred many times. CDR3: CASSLGDRLQRLNEQFF. The DNA for the CDR3 is TGTGCCAGCAGCTTAGGAGACAGGCTCCAACGACTAAATGAGCAGTTCTTC. This chain links TRBV11-2 with TRBJ2-1; D possibly corresponds to TRBD1 (6 bases). CDR1 and CDR2 from the germline V gene are SGHAT and FQNNGV. The CDR3 contains 17 residues. V was shortened by 1 base and J by 7 bases, with 20 bases between the two germline ends.

The J gene is TRBJ1-3, the V gene TRBV7-9; 8 bases agree with TRBD1. The length of the CDR3 is 15 residues. Germline V lookup: CDR1 SEHNR, CDR2 FQNEAQ (reference sequence). V lost 4 bases, J lost 1 base, and 3 bases stayed unmatched. This chain's CDR3 is CASSSGQVSGNTIYF. The CDR3 region has the DNA TGTGCCAGCAGCTCGGGACAGGTATCTGGAAACACCATATATTTT.

A few counts support this clonotype. V gene TRBV7-3 combines with J gene TRBJ2-7; 8 bases match TRBD1. Germline CDR1 reads SGHTA; CDR2 reads FQGTGA. V trimming: 1 base; J trimming: 4 bases; junction bases outside the gene matches: 6. The CDR3 consists of 15 residues. CDR3 nucleotide sequence: TGTGCCAGCAGCTTAATAGCAGGGGGCAGATACGAGCAGTACTTC. Residues: CASSLIAGGRYEQYF.

J is TRBJ2-7 and V is TRBV29-1, with 7 bases that match TRBD2. The CDR3 has 12 amino acids. The junction had 7 bases not matched to a gene; V was cut back by 6 bases and J by 5 bases. The germline V gene encodes CDR1 SQVTM and CDR2 ANQGSEA. CDR3 protein: CSVRGGRNEQYF. CDR3 sequence (DNA): TGCAGCGTGAGGGGAGGGAGGAACGAGCAGTACTTC.

The rearrangement links TRBV2 to TRBJ1-4; D perhaps matches TRBD1 (5 bases). CDR3 length: 12 residues. CDR1 is SNHLY, CDR2 FYNNEI, per germline. V was pared by 2 bases and J by 8 bases, with 6 bases between. In nucleotides, the CDR3 is TGTGCCAGCAGTGAAACAGGCGAAAAACTGTTTTTT. Amino acids: CASSETGEKLFF. Supplemented by reference TRBV2 and TRBJ1-4, the full variable domain reads EPEVTQTPSHQVTQMGQEVILRCVPISNHLYFYWYRQILGQKVEFLVSFYNNEISEKSEIFDDQFSVERPDGSNFTLKIRSTKLEDSAMYFCASSETGEKLFFGSGTQLSVL.

This clonotype showed up just a few times. V gene TRBV9 combines with J gene TRBJ1-2, with TRBD1 matching 7 bases. Germline CDR1 SGDLS, CDR2 YYNGEE. The CDR3 spans 13 residues. The trim removed 9 bases at V and 4 bases at J, leaving 9 bases unmatched. CDR3 amino acids: CATNRGPTYGYTF. The CDR3 DNA follows: TGTGCCACCAACAGGGGACCAACCTATGGCTACACCTTC.

The table lists this clonotype with many counts. J is TRBJ2-7 and V is TRBV7-9; D not resolved. The CDR3 sequence is 12 residues long. The germline V gene has CDR1 SEHNR and CDR2 FQNEAQ (reference sequence). Trimming left V 5 bases short and J 4 bases short, with 9 bases between. CDR3 sequence: CASSVDQYEQYF. CDR3 sequence (DNA): TGTGCCAGCAGCGTCGACCAGTACGAGCAGTACTTC.

The chain recombines TRBV6-2 or TRBV6-3 with TRBJ1-1; 7 positions agree with TRBD1. After removal of 2 bases from V and 1 base from J, the junction contained 13 bases not matched to a gene. The germline CDR1 and CDR2 sequences are MNHEY and SVGEGT. The CDR3 totals 18 residues. CDR3 in amino acids: CASSYPPGTELWNTEAFF. The CDR3 DNA sequence: TGTGCCAGCAGTTACCCTCCTGGGACAGAACTGTGGAACACTGAAGCTTTCTTT.

The chain employs TRBV18 and TRBJ1-2; the D gene is possibly TRBD1 (5 bases). The CDR3 is 13 residues long. Trimming removed 6 bases from V and 1 base from J, with 9 bases in between. Germline lookup yields CDR1 KGHSH and CDR2 LQKENI. The CDR3 bases are TGTGCCAGCTCTCCCGACAGTAACTATGGCTACACCTTC. Translating gives CASSPDSNYGYTF.

This clonotype was seen many times. This rearrangement joins TRBV6-1 to TRBJ1-1; D remains unclear. The CDR3 totals 14 residues. The germline V gene encodes CDR1 MNHNS and CDR2 SASEGT. V was trimmed by 0 bases and J by 4 bases, leaving 9 bases between them. As DNA, the CDR3 is TGTGCCAGCAGTGAAGCCTTTGGGGTCACTGAAGCTTTCTTT. Translating it yields CASSEAFGVTEAFF.

The chain has TRBV20-1 and TRBJ2-5; D not certain. The CDR3 spans 14 residues. Trimming pared 2 bases from V and 0 bases from J, leaving 10 bases between. Germline V gene data show CDR1 as DFQATT and CDR2 as SNEGSKA (reference sequence). The CDR3 region has the DNA TGCAGTGCTAGAACTACTGAGTACCAAGAGACCCAGTACTTC. It codes for CSARTTEYQETQYF.

This clonotype has only a few counts. The rearrangement uses TRBV28 and TRBJ1-2; D is uncertain. The V gene lost 7 bases and the J gene lost 4 bases, with 13 bases spanning the gap. Germline loops: CDR1 MDHEN, CDR2 SYDVKM. This CDR3 is 13 amino acids long. CDR3 amino acids: CASMEPMGYGYTF. The CDR3 DNA sequence: TGTGCCAGCATGGAGCCTATGGGCTATGGCTACACCTTC.

This clonotype was detected a few times. CDR3 nucleotides: TGTGCCAGCAGCCCGACTAGCGGGGACATTCAGTACTTC. It specifies CASSPTSGDIQYF. The rearrangement links TRBV9 to TRBJ2-4; 11 positions match TRBD2. The germline CDR1 and CDR2 sequences are SGDLS and YYNGEE. The CDR3 sequence is 13 residues long. V lost 4 bases, J lost 8 bases, and 2 bases stayed unmatched.

This clonotype has at least ten counts. CDR3 protein: CAISTGSSYNEQFF. CDR3 DNA: TGTGCCATTTCGACAGGGAGCTCCTACAATGAGCAGTTCTTC. The chain combines TRBV7-8 with TRBJ2-1, with TRBD1 matching over 7 bases. V gave up 10 bases and J gave up 0 bases; unmatched junction bases: 6. This CDR3 has 14 residues. CDR1 is SGHVS and CDR2 is FQNEAQ in the germline V gene.

This clonotype has a count of ten or more. The rearrangement uses TRBV12-3 or TRBV12-4 and TRBJ2-2, with D perhaps assigned TRBD1 or TRBD2 (6 bases each). V shed 6 bases and J shed 4 bases, with 15 bases lying between them. CDR3 length: 15 amino acids. The CDR3 is CASSNRGPGTGELFF. CDR3 in DNA: TGTGCCAGCAGCAATCGGGGGCCCGGCACCGGGGAGCTGTTTTTT.

This clonotype was seen a few times. This sequence joins TRBV5-1 and TRBJ2-1; tentative D call: TRBD2 (6 bases). Per germline, CDR1 SGHRS and CDR2 YFSETQ. CDR3 length: 15 residues. The V end lost 2 bases, the J end lost 3 bases, and 12 bases lay between the germline ends. The CDR3 is CASSFRDSSYNEQFF. CDR3 in DNA: TGCGCCAGCAGCTTCCGGGACTCTAGCTACAATGAGCAGTTCTTC. Variable domain in full (rest from reference TRBV5-1 and TRBJ2-1): KAGVTQTPRYLIKTRGQQVTLSCSPISGHRSVSWYQQTPGQGLQFLFEYFSETQRNKGNFPGRFSGRQFSNSRSEMNVSTLELGDSALYLCASSFRDSSYNEQFFGPGTRLTVL.

V gene TRBV18 combines with J gene TRBJ2-1; D unclear. Germline-derived CDR1 and CDR2 are KGHSH and LQKENI. The CDR3 runs to 16 residues. V was pared by 3 bases and J by 0 bases, with 12 bases between. CDR3 region: CASSPQGLSSYNEQFF. The CDR3 nucleotides read TGTGCCAGCTCACCTCAAGGGCTTAGCTCCTACAATGAGCAGTTCTTC.